A selection of T cell receptor beta chains follows, all from one sample in a study of metastatic and nonmetastatic thyroid tumors. TCRdb re-analyzed the PCR reads through MiXCR. The table has roughly 7,400 clones, 30% to 45% seen once. The sample consisted of tumor tissue. All receptors come from a female donor with papillary thyroid cancer or a benign thyroid nodule (not recorded which). Some clones in this sample may be carry-over from other donors' samples. CDR3s include the opening cysteine and the closing phenylalanine or tryptophan. Fields, in order: V gene, D gene, J gene, clone size, CDR3 length, CDR3 protein, CDR3 DNA. D genes are given only for firm matches. Only some rows state a clone size, as once, few, many or a class for expanded clones.

TRBV20-1	TRBD2	TRBJ2-3	medium-sized	16	CSVVATREKGTDTQYF	TGCAGTGTTGTCGCGACGCGGGAGAAGGGCACAGATACGCAGTATTTT
TRBV18	.	TRBJ2-2	.	13	CASSPFGTGELFF	TGTGCCAGCTCACCATTTGGCACCGGGGAGCTGTTTTTT
TRBV6-1	TRBD1	TRBJ2-6	.	20	CASTDPRQGAVRSGANVLTF	TGTGCCAGCACCGACCCTCGACAGGGGGCAGTCCGGTCTGGGGCCAACGTCCTGACTTTC
TRBV11-2	.	TRBJ2-5	.	14	CASSSEWREETKYF	TGTGCCAGCAGCTCAGAATGGAGAGAAGAGACCAAGTACTTC
TRBV28	TRBD1	TRBJ2-3	medium-sized	16	CASSPDRVGLTDTQYF	TGTGCCAGCAGCCCGGACAGGGTAGGCCTCACAGATACGCAGTATTTT
TRBV6-2/TRBV6-3	TRBD2	TRBJ2-7	.	18	CASTWALLAGGRFGEQYF	TGTGCCAGCACCTGGGCGCTACTAGCGGGAGGGCGGTTCGGTGAGCAGTACTTC
TRBV12-3/TRBV12-4	.	TRBJ2-1	few	12	CASRTDANEQFF	TGTGCTAGCAGGACCGACGCCAATGAGCAGTTCTTC
TRBV24-1	.	TRBJ1-5	few	16	CATSDTKENTNQPQHF	TGTGCCACCAGTGACACAAAGGAGAACACTAATCAGCCCCAGCATTTT
TRBV12-3/TRBV12-4	.	TRBJ1-4	few	13	CASRGQMNGKLFF	TGCGCCAGCAGAGGTCAAATGAACGGAAAACTGTTTTTT
TRBV13	.	TRBJ2-7	.	15	CASALLGALGSEQYF	TGTGCCAGCGCCCTGCTGGGAGCGCTCGGTTCCGAGCAGTACTTC
TRBV20-1	.	TRBJ2-1	medium-sized	17	CSARGRTGLSSYNEQFF	TGCAGTGCTCGGGGACGTACGGGACTGAGCTCCTACAATGAGCAGTTCTTC
TRBV24-1	.	TRBJ1-5	few	12	CATKAEGQPQHF	TGTGCCACCAAGGCGGAGGGTCAGCCCCAGCATTTT
TRBV4-2	.	TRBJ2-7	.	14	CASSPTTEHHEQYF	TGTGCCAGCAGCCCAACCACCGAGCACCACGAGCAGTACTTC
TRBV11-2	TRBD1	TRBJ2-7	.	15	CASRPTRGRIYEQYF	TGTGCCAGCAGGCCGACAAGGGGGCGCATCTACGAGCAGTACTTC
TRBV20-1	TRBD2	TRBJ2-1	few	13	CSARVLAGNEQFF	TGCAGTGCTAGAGTTTTAGCGGGCAATGAGCAGTTCTTC
TRBV4-1	.	TRBJ1-5	.	16	CASSQALSRGPQPQHF	TGCGCCAGCAGCCAAGCATTAAGTAGGGGTCCGCAGCCCCAGCATTTT
TRBV29-1	.	TRBJ1-6	medium-sized	12	CSVGGGNSPLHF	TGCAGCGTTGGAGGGGGTAATTCACCCCTCCACTTT
TRBV27	.	TRBJ1-6	few	15	CASRTPGRANSPLHF	TGTGCCAGCAGGACCCCGGGCAGGGCTAATTCACCCCTCCACTTT
TRBV28	TRBD2	TRBJ2-3	.	14	CASSIAGFADTQYF	TGTGCCAGCAGCATAGCGGGGTTCGCAGATACGCAGTATTTT
TRBV6-4	TRBD1	TRBJ2-1	few	16	CASSDSPGQGNNEQFF	TGTGCCAGCAGTGACTCGCCGGGACAGGGAAACAATGAGCAGTTCTTC
TRBV5-4	.	TRBJ2-3	few	12	CASSSSTDTQYF	TGTGCCAGCAGCTCTAGCACAGATACGCAGTATTTT
TRBV11-3	TRBD2	TRBJ2-1	.	13	CASSLSGSGRKFF	TGTGCCAGCAGCTTGAGTGGTAGCGGGAGAAAGTTCTTC
TRBV18	.	TRBJ1-1	.	12	CASSQEGTEAFF	TGTGCCAGCTCACAAGAAGGCACTGAAGCTTTCTTT
TRBV19	.	TRBJ1-1	large	13	CASMHRVNTEAFF	TGTGCCAGTATGCACAGGGTAAACACTGAAGCTTTCTTT
TRBV28	.	TRBJ1-6	few	14	CASTIAIDNSPLHF	TGTGCCAGCACTATAGCGATAGATAATTCACCCCTCCACTTT
TRBV30	.	TRBJ1-1	.	11	CAWSRGAEAFF	TGTGCCTGGAGCCGCGGCGCTGAAGCTTTCTTT
TRBV28	TRBD2	TRBJ2-7	medium-sized	14	CASEGSAGAYEQYF	TGTGCCAGCGAAGGGTCAGCGGGGGCCTACGAGCAGTACTTC
TRBV28	TRBD2	TRBJ2-7	.	16	CASSPRLAEPSYEQYF	TGTGCCAGCAGTCCTCGACTAGCGGAGCCCTCCTACGAGCAGTACTTC
TRBV6-2/TRBV6-3	.	TRBJ2-3	.	14	CASGEARGTDTQYF	TGTGCCAGCGGTGAGGCGAGAGGCACAGATACGCAGTATTTT
TRBV9	.	TRBJ1-6	.	14	CASSATQGNSPLHF	TGTGCCAGCAGCGCAACCCAGGGGAATTCACCCCTCCACTTT
TRBV28	.	TRBJ2-5	.	11	CASMADETQYF	TGTGCCAGCATGGCGGATGAGACCCAGTACTTC
TRBV6-1	TRBD1	TRBJ2-7	large	17	CASGGGQGRLQPYEQYF	TGTGCCAGCGGGGGGGGACAGGGGCGGTTACAACCCTACGAGCAGTACTTC
TRBV6-5	.	TRBJ2-7	few	14	CASSSRDAPYEQYF	TGTGCCAGCAGTTCACGGGACGCCCCCTACGAGCAGTACTTC
TRBV29-1	.	TRBJ1-1	.	13	CSAAAGERTEAFF	TGCAGCGCCGCAGCGGGGGAAAGGACTGAAGCTTTCTTT
TRBV6-1	.	TRBJ1-5	.	13	CASSATVNQPQHF	TGTGCCAGCAGCGCGACGGTGAATCAGCCCCAGCATTTT
TRBV11-2	TRBD1	TRBJ2-1	.	16	CASSLEQGSSYNEQFF	TGTGCCAGCAGCTTAGAACAGGGGAGCTCCTACAATGAGCAGTTCTTC
TRBV6-2/TRBV6-3	.	TRBJ2-5	.	14	CASSYEHPRETQYF	TGTGCCAGCAGTTACGAACACCCGCGGGAGACCCAGTACTTC
TRBV15	TRBD2	TRBJ2-3	medium-sized	18	CATSRRRTSGSNADTQYF	TGTGCCACCAGCAGGCGAAGAACTAGCGGGAGTAATGCAGATACGCAGTATTTT
TRBV5-1	.	TRBJ1-1	.	14	CASNREGMNTEAFF	TGCGCCAGCAACAGGGAAGGCATGAACACTGAAGCTTTCTTT
TRBV12-3/TRBV12-4	.	TRBJ2-2	large	12	CASSFQDGELFF	TGTGCCAGCAGTTTCCAGGACGGGGAGCTGTTTTTT
TRBV7-9	TRBD1	TRBJ1-2	.	14	CASSPAGTGYGYTF	TGTGCCAGCAGCCCCGCAGGGACAGGCTATGGCTACACCTTC
TRBV5-1	.	TRBJ1-1	once	18	CASSKGLRWDPMNTEAFF	TGCGCCAGCAGCAAAGGACTCAGGTGGGACCCTATGAACACTGAAGCTTTCTTT
TRBV28	TRBD2	TRBJ2-3	medium-sized	16	CASSSIAGGDADTQYF	TGTGCCAGCAGTTCGATAGCGGGAGGGGATGCAGATACGCAGTATTTT
TRBV11-2	.	TRBJ1-1	medium-sized	13	CASTSGFWSEAFF	TGTGCCAGCACATCAGGGTTTTGGTCTGAAGCTTTCTTT
TRBV6-1	.	TRBJ1-5	few	17	CASSGPDSHHSNQPQHF	TGTGCCAGCAGCGGACCGGACAGCCATCATAGCAATCAGCCCCAGCATTTT
TRBV6-1	.	TRBJ2-1	few	11	CASIQYNEQFF	TGTGCCAGCATACAGTACAATGAGCAGTTCTTC
TRBV6-2/TRBV6-3	TRBD2	TRBJ2-7	few	16	CASSYSAGRGSYEQYF	TGTGCCAGCAGTTACTCAGCGGGTCGCGGGAGCTACGAGCAGTACTTC
TRBV6-2/TRBV6-3	.	TRBJ2-2	few	16	CASRGLGRANTGELFF	TGTGCCAGCAGGGGACTCGGGAGAGCGAACACCGGGGAGCTGTTTTTT